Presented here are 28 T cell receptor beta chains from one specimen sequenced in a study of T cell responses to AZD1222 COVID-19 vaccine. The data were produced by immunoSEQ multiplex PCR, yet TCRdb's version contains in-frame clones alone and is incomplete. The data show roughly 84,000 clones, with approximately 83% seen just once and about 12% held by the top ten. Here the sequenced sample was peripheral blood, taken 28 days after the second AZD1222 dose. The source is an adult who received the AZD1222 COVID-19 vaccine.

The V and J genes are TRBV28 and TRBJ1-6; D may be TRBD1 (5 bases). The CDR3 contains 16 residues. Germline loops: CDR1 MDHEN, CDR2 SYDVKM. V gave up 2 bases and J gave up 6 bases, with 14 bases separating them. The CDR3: CASSLRGRSGNSPLHF. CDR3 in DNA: TGTGCCAGCAGTTTACGGGGCAGGTCCGGTAATTCACCCCTCCACTTT.

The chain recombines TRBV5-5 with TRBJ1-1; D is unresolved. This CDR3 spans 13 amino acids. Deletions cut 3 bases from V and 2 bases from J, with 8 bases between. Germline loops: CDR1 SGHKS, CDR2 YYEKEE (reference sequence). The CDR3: CASSWGGNTEAFF. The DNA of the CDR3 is TGTGCCAGCAGCTGGGGTGGTAACACTGAAGCTTTCTTT. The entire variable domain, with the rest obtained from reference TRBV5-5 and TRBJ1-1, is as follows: DAGVTQSPTHLIKTRGQQVTLRCSPISGHKSVSWYQQVLGQGPQFIFQYYEKEERGRGNFPDRFSARQFPNYSSELNVNALLLGDSALYLCASSWGGNTEAFFGQGTRLTVV.

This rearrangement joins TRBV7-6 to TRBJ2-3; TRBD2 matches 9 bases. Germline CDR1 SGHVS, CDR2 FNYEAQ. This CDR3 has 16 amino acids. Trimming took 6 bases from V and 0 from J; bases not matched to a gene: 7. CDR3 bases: TGTGCCAGCAGTCAGGCCCTAGCGGGGAGCACAGATACGCAGTATTTT. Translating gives CASSQALAGSTDTQYF.

Here the CDR3 reads CASSLVGGAHSEQFF. The CDR3 region has the DNA TGTGCCAGCAGTTTGGTAGGGGGCGCCCACAGTGAGCAGTTCTTC. This chain links TRBV27 with TRBJ2-1; 7 nucleotides agree with TRBD1. CDR3 size: 15 residues. The germline V gene has CDR1 MNHEY and CDR2 SMNVEV (reference sequence). The V gene end was trimmed by 3 bases and the J gene end by 9 bases; junction bases not matched to a gene: 11.

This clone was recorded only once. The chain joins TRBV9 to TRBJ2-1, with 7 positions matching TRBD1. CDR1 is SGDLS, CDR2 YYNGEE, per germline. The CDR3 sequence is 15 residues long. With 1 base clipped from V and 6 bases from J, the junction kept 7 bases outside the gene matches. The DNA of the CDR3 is TGTGCCAGCAGCGTAACCCCGACAGGGTCCAATGAGCAGTTCTTC. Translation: CASSVTPTGSNEQFF.

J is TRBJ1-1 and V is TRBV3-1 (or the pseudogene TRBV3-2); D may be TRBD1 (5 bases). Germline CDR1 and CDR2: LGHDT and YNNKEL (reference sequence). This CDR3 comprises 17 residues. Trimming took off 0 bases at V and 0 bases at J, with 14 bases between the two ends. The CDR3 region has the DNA TGTGCCAGCAGCCAAGATCTTGTCGGGGCCCTGAACACTGAAGCTTTCTTT. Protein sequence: CASSQDLVGALNTEAFF.

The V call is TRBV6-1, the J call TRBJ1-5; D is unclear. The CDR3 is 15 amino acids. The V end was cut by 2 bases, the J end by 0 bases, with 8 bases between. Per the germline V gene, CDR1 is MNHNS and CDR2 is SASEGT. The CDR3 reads CASSEQSLSNQPQHF. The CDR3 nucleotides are TGTGCCAGCAGTGAACAAAGCCTTAGCAATCAGCCCCAGCATTTT.

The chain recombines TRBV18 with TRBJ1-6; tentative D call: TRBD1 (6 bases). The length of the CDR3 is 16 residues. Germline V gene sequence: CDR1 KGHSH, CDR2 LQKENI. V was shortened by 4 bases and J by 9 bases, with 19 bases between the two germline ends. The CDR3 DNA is TGTGCCAGCTCACAAACACTGGACAGAGGTGCTTCACCCCTCCACTTT. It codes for CASSQTLDRGASPLHF. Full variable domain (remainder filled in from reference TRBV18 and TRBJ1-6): NAGVMQNPRHLVRRRGQEARLRCSPMKGHSHVYWYRQLPEEGLKFMVYLQKENIIDESGMPKERFSAEFPKEGPSILRIQQVVRGDSAAYFCASSQTLDRGASPLHFGNGTRLTVT.

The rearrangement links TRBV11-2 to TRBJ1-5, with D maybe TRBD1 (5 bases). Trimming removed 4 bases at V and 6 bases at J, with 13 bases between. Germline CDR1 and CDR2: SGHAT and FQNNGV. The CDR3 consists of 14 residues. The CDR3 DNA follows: TGTGCCAGCAGCTCCCAGGGTAATCGTCAGCCCCAGCATTTT. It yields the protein CASSSQGNRQPQHF.

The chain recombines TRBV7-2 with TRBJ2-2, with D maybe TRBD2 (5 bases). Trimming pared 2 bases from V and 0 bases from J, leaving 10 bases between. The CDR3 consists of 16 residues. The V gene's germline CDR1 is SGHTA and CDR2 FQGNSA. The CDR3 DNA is TGTGCCAGCAGCTTATCGGGCGGGTCGAACACCGGGGAGCTGTTTTTT. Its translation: CASSLSGGSNTGELFF. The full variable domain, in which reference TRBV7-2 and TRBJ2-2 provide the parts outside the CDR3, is GAGVSQSPSNKVTEKGKDVELRCDPISGHTALYWYRQSLGQGLEFLIYFQGNSAPDKSGLPSDRFSAERTGGSVSTLTIQRTQQEDSAVYLCASSLSGGSNTGELFFGEGSRLTVL.

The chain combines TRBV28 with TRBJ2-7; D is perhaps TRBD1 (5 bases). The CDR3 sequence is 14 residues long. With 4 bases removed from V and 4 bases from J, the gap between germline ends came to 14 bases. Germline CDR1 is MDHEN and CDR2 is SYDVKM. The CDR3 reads CASSSAGPGYEQYF. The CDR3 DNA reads TGTGCCAGCAGTTCGGCAGGCCCAGGGTACGAGCAGTACTTC.

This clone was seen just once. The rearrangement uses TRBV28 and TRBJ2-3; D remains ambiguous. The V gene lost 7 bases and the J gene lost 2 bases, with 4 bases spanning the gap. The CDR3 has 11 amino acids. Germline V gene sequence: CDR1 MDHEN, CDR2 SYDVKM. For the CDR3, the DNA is TGTGCCAGCACCATCACAGATACGCAGTATTTT. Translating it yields CASTITDTQYF.

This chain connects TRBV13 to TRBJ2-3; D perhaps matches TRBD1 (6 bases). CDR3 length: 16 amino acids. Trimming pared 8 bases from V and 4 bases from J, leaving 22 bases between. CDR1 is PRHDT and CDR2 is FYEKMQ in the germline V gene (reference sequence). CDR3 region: CASEDAQGRGADTQYF. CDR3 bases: TGTGCCAGCGAAGATGCTCAGGGGCGAGGAGCAGATACGCAGTATTTT.

CDR3 in amino acids: CASGPLTGERVAFF. In DNA form, the CDR3 reads TGTGCCAGCGGCCCCTTAACAGGGGAACGGGTAGCTTTCTTT. This rearrangement joins TRBV7-9 to TRBJ1-1; 7 bases are shared with TRBD1. V trimming: 8 bases; J trimming: 10 bases; junction bases outside the gene matches: 16. The CDR3 runs 14 residues. Germline-derived CDR1 and CDR2 are SEHNR and FQNEAQ (reference sequence).

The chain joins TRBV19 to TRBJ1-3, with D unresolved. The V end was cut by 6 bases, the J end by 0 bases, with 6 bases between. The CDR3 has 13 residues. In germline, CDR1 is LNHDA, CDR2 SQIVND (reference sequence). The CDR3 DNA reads TGTGCCAGTAGAAGGAGCTCTGGAAACACCATATATTTT. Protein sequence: CASRRSSGNTIYF.

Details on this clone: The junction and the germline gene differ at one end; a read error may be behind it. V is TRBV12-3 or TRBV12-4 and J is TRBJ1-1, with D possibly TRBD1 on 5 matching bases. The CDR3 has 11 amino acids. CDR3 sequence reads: CASSLLTESGF. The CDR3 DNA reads TGTGCCAGCAGTCTTTTGACAGAGTCGGGGTTT.

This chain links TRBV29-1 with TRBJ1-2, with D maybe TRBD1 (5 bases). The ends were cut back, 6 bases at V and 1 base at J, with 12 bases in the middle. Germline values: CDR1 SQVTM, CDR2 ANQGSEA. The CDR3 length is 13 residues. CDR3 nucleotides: TGCAGCGTCATATCCAGGGATAACTATGGCTACACCTTC. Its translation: CSVISRDNYGYTF. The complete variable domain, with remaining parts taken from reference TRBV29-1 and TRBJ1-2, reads SAVISQKPSRDICQRGTSLTIQCQVDSQVTMMFWYRQQPGQSLTLIATANQGSEATYESGFVIDKFPISRPNLTFSTLTVSNMSPEDSSIYLCSVISRDNYGYTFGSGTRLTVV.

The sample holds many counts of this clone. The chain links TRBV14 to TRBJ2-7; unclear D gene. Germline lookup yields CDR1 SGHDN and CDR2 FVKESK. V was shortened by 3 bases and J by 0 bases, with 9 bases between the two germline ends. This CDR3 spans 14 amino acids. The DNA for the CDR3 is TGTGCCAGCAGCCACGTGCTCTACTCCTACGAGCAGTACGTC. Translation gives CASSHVLYSYEQYV.

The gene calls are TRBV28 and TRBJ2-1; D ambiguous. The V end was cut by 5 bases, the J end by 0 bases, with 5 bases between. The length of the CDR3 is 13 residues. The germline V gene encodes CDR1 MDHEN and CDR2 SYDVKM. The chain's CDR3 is CASSRSSYNEQFF. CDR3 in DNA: TGTGCCAGCAGTCGGAGCTCCTACAATGAGCAGTTCTTC.

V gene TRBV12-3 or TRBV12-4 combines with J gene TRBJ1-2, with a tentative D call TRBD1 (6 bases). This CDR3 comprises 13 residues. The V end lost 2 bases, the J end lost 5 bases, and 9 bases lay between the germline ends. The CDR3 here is CASSLTGIYGYTF. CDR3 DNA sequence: TGTGCCAGCAGTTTAACAGGGATTTATGGCTACACCTTC.

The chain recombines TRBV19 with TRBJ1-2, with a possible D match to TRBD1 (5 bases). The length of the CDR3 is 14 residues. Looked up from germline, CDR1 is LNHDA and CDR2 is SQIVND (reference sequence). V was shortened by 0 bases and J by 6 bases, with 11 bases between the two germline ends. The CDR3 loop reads CASSIDRGTDGYTF. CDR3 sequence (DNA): TGTGCCAGTAGTATAGATCGCGGGACGGATGGCTACACCTTC.

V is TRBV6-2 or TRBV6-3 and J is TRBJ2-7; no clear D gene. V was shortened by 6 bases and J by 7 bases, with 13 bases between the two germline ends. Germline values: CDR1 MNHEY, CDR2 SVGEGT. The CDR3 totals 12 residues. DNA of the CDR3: TGTGCCAGCAGCCGGACCACGGTTGAGCAGTACGTC. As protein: CASSRTTVEQYV.

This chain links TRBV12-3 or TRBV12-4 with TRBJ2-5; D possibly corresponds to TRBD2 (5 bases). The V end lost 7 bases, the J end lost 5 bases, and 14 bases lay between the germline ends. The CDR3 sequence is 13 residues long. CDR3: CASMGAEVETQYF. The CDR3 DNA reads TGTGCCAGCATGGGAGCCGAGGTTGAGACCCAGTACTTC.

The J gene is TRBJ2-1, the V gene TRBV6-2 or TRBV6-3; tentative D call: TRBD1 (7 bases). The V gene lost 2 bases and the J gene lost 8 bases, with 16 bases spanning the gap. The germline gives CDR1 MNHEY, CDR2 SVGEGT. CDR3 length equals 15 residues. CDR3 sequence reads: CASSYALSRGDEQFF. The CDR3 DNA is TGTGCCAGCAGTTACGCTCTGTCCAGGGGGGATGAGCAGTTCTTC.

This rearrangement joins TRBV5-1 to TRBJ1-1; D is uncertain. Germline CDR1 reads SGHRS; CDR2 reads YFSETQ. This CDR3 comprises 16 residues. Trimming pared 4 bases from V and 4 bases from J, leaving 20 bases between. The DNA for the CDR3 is TGCGCCAGCAGCACGGGTGGCTCCAGGATGGGCACTGAAGCTTTCTTT. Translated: CASSTGGSRMGTEAFF.

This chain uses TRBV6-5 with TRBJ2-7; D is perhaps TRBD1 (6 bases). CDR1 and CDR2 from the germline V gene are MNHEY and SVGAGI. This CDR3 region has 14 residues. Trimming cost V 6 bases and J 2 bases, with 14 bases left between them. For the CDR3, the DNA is TGTGCCAGCAGCCCGGGACACTTCCCCTACGAGCAGTACTTC. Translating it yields CASSPGHFPYEQYF.

The CDR3, as DNA: TGTGCCAGCAGTTACCAAGAAACGGTACGGGAGCAGTACTTC. Protein: CASSYQETVREQYF. The chain is built from TRBV6-6 and TRBJ2-7; D is unresolved. The V end was cut by 2 bases, the J end by 7 bases, with 15 bases between. The CDR3 length is 14 residues. Looked up from germline, CDR1 is MNHNY and CDR2 is SVGAGI (reference sequence).

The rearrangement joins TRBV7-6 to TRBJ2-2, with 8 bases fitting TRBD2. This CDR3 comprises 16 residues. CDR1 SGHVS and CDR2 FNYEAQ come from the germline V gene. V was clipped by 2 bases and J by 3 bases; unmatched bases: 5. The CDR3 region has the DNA TGTGCCAGCAGCTTACAGGTCGGGGGGGACACCGGGGAGCTGTTTTTT. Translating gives CASSLQVGGDTGELFF. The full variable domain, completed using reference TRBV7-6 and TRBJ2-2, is GAGVSQSPRYKVTKRGQDVALRCDPISGHVSLYWYRQALGQGPEFLTYFNYEAQQDKSGLPNDRFSAERPEGSISTLTIQRTEQRDSAMYRCASSLQVGGDTGELFFGEGSRLTVL.